This TCR beta chain was identified during a study of blood T cells in healthy people across ages. Alongside a J-beta primer mix, a sample-barcoded 5' primer served in a second PCR lasting 7 to 11 cycles. TCRdb reprocessed the 5' RACE reads with MiXCR, giving one entry per CDR3 protein. The sample lists approximately 700,000 distinct CDR3 sequences, around 32% occurring once. Overall study results and limits: Across the age range, TCR beta diversity per million T cells fell in a roughly linear way.

With regard to this clonotype: Antigen unknown.

The sample consisted of blood. The TCR comes from a woman of 80 years or more in good health.

CDR3 coding DNA: TGCGCCAGTAGCCCGGTGGGGGACCGCACAGATACGCAGTATTTT. Its protein product is CASSPVGDRTDTQYF. The V call is TRBV5-1, the J call TRBJ2-3, with D perhaps matching TRBD1 or TRBD2 (5 bases each). V dropped 8 bases and J dropped 1 base, with 17 bases sitting between them. From germline, CDR1 is SGHRS and CDR2 YFSETQ. The CDR3 runs 15 residues.